Sequencing of this T cell receptor (beta chain) was carried out in a study of cytomegalovirus exposure and HLA in healthy donors. Overall study results and limits: Cytomegalovirus association was listed for 170 or so TCR beta chains.

The germline gives CDR1 LNHNV, CDR2 YYDKDF (reference sequence). The CDR3 contains 14 residues. V lost 4 bases and J lost 2, with 11 bases in between. To note about this clone: Its antigen is undetermined.

In the PCR, 60 Vbeta and 13 Jbeta primers were used. Methods used by the authors: Unique TCR beta chains totaled some 88 million in a later count, with roughly 10 million of them shared. Sequencing used immunoSEQ multiplex PCR; TCRdb keeps in-frame clones, though not all of them. The DNA was the basis for D and trimming; V, J and clone size are from that table. The sample lists around 150,000 clones; about 85% were seen once. The receptor was derived from a man aged 18 to 29 in good health and CMV-seropositive. The chain employs TRBV15 and TRBJ2-5; D is perhaps TRBD1 (6 bases). Sequencing used PBMCs. DNA of the CDR3: TGTGCCACCAGCACCCGGACAGAACAAGAGACCCAGTACTTC. The encoded protein is CATSTRTEQETQYF.